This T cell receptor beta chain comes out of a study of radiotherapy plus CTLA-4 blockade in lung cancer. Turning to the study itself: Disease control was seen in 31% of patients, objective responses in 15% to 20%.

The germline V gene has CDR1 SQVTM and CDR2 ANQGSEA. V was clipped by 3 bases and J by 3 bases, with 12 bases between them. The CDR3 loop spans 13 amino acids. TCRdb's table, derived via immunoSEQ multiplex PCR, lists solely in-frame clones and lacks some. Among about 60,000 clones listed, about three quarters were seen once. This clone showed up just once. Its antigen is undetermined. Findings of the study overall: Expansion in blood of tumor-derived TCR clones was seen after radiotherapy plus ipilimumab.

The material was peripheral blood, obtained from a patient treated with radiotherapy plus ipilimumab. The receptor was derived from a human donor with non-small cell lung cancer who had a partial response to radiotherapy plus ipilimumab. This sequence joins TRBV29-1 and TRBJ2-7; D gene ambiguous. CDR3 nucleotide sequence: TGCAGCGTTGACCGTGGAGAAGGCTACGAGCAGTACTTC. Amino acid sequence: CSVDRGEGYEQYF.